This T cell receptor (beta chain) came from a study of CD8 T cells in ankylosing spondylitis. Findings and caveats of the study: Disease-associated clones were CD8+ and fairly uncommon in peripheral blood. What appeared characteristic of ankylosing spondylitis blood was a TCR beta motif of several highly homologous variants. Matched synovial fluid from ankylosing spondylitis patients was reported to be enriched for disease-linked clones.

The CDR3 loop spans 16 amino acids. The authors made TCR beta libraries by quantitative 5'-RACE with molecular barcodes. TCRdb called the 5' RACE reads again in MiXCR, with one record for every CDR3 protein. The table has roughly 150,000 distinct CDR3 sequences, roughly 10% seen once; the top ten hold roughly 16%. Points on this clonotype: No antigen is known for it.

The sequence was collected from a female donor with ankylosing spondylitis or in good health (not recorded which). The gene calls are TRBV6-7 and TRBJ2-1; 9 positions agree with TRBD2. TRBV6-7 carries the ORF label, with uncertain function. Sequenced input: blood, either unsorted or a sorted T cell fraction (not recorded which). CDR3 DNA: TGTGCTAGAGGCCTATACAAGACTAGCGGATACAATGAGCAGTTCTTC. Protein product: CARGLYKTSGYNEQFF.